A selection of T cell receptor gamma chains follows, all from one sample in a study of gamma-delta T cells after stem cell transplantation. TCRdb reapplied CATT to the RT-PCR reads. The sample shows 2,800 or so gamma-chain clones, more than 15% of them seen only once. The sequencing sample was made of gamma-delta T cells. The receptors originated from a human donor. It is not recorded whose cells these are; they may come from a transplant donor. The CDR3 runs from the conserved cysteine through the conserved F or W. Fields, in order: CDR3 protein, CDR3 DNA, clone size, J gene, V gene. Size is omitted from some rows. Given values are once, few, many or a class for expanded clones.

CATRERYKKLF,TGTGCCACCAGGGAACGATATAAGAAACTCTTT,few,TRGJ1/TRGJ2,TRGV2
CATWDGPFRKKLF,TGTGCCACCTGGGACGGTCCTTTTCGCAAGAAACTCTTT,.,TRGJ1/TRGJ2,TRGV2
CATWDGANKKLF,TGTGCCACCTGGGACGGCGCCAATAAGAAACTCTTT,.,TRGJ1/TRGJ2,TRGV3
CATWDSGPYYKKLF,TGTGCCACCTGGGATTCCGGCCCGTATTATAAGAAACTCTTT,few,TRGJ1/TRGJ2,TRGV8
CATWDVGYSSDWIKTF,TGTGCCACCTGGGATGTTGGATATAGTAGTGATTGGATCAAGACGTTT,.,TRGJP2,TRGV4
CATWDRLYYYKKLF,TGTGCCACCTGGGACAGGCTCTATTATTATAAGAAACTCTTT,few,TRGJ1/TRGJ2,TRGV3
CALWERVNNKKLF,TGTGCCTTGTGGGAGAGGGTGAACAATAAGAAACTCTTT,few,TRGJ1/TRGJ2,TRGV9
CALWGPPGYYKKLF,TGTGCCTTGTGGGGGCCCCCGGGGTATTATAAGAAACTCTTT,few,TRGJ1/TRGJ2,TRGV9
CATWDGPGYKKLF,TGTGCCACCTGGGACGGGCCAGGGTATAAGAAACTCTTT,.,TRGJ1/TRGJ2,TRGV2
CATGDAHSSDWIKTF,TGTGCCACCGGGGACGCCCATAGTAGTGATTGGATCAAGACGTTT,.,TRGJP2,TRGV2
CATWDGPRVKLF,TGTGCCACCTGGGACGGGCCGCGGGTGAAACTCTTT,.,TRGJ1/TRGJ2,TRGV2
CATWVMSYKKLF,TGTGCCACCTGGGTTATGAGTTATAAGAAACTCTTT,medium-sized,TRGJ1/TRGJ2,TRGV4
CATWDDNYRKLF,TGTGCCACCTGGGACGACAATTATAGGAAACTCTTT,.,TRGJ1/TRGJ2,TRGV2
CATWDGPYYKKLF,TGTGCCACCTGGGACGGTCCTTATTATAAGAAACTCTTT,.,TRGJ1/TRGJ2,TRGV3
CALWEVQNKKLF,TGTGCCTTGTGGGAGGTACAGAATAAGAAACTCTTT,.,TRGJ1/TRGJ2,TRGV9
CATWDDLSRGKKLF,TGTGCCACCTGGGACGACCTCTCGAGGGGTAAGAAACTCTTT,.,TRGJ1/TRGJ2,TRGV2
CALWEVSYYKKLF,TGTGCCTTGTGGGAGGTCTCTTATTATAAGAAACTCTTT,.,TRGJ1/TRGJ2,TRGV9
CATWDGPGYKKLF,TGTGCCACCTGGGACGGGCCGGGTTATAAGAAACTCTTT,large,TRGJ1/TRGJ2,TRGV2
CATWACEGNYYKKLF,TGTGCCACCTGGGCCTGCGAGGGCAATTATTATAAGAAACTCTTT,few,TRGJ1/TRGJ2,TRGV4
CATWDEEGYYKKLF,TGTGCCACCTGGGATGAGGAGGGTTATTATAAGAAACTCTTT,.,TRGJ1/TRGJ2,TRGV4
CALWEDHSSDWIKTF,TGTGCCTTGTGGGAGGATCATAGTAGTGATTGGATCAAGACGTTT,.,TRGJP2,TRGV9
CALWEALKGANYYKKLF,TGTGCCTTGTGGGAGGCCTTAAAAGGGGCAAATTATTATAAGAAACTCTTT,few,TRGJ1/TRGJ2,TRGV9
CATWDKVNYKKLF,TGTGCCACCTGGGATAAGGTGAATTATAAGAAACTCTTT,.,TRGJ1/TRGJ2,TRGV8
CATWDGHGGYYKKLF,TGTGCCACCTGGGATGGGCACGGGGGTTATTATAAGAAACTCTTT,.,TRGJ1/TRGJ2,TRGV4
CALWAYYKKLF,TGTGCCTTGTGGGCTTATTATAAGAAACTCTTT,few,TRGJ1/TRGJ2,TRGV9
CATWDGLPYYKKLF,TGTGCCACCTGGGACGGACTGCCTTATTATAAGAAACTCTTT,few,TRGJ1/TRGJ2,TRGV3
CATWDVRSDWIKTF,TGTGCCACCTGGGACGTACGTAGTGATTGGATCAAGACGTTT,medium-sized,TRGJP2,TRGV2
CATWEWNYYKKLF,TGTGCCACCTGGGAGTGGAATTACTATAAGAAACTCTTT,.,TRGJ1/TRGJ2,TRGV3
CATWDSYKELF,TGTGCCACCTGGGACAGTTATAAGGAACTCTTT,few,TRGJ1/TRGJ2,TRGV3
CATWDSSDWIKTF,TGTGCCACCTGGGACAGTAGTGATTGGATCAAGACGTTT,large,TRGJP2,TRGV3
CALWEPAPYYKKLF,TGTGCCTTGTGGGAGCCAGCCCCATATTATAAGAAACTCTTT,.,TRGJ1/TRGJ2,TRGV9
CATWDGPRWTTGWFKIF,TGTGCCACCTGGGATGGGCCTAGATGGACCACTGGTTGGTTCAAGATATTT,.,TRGJP1,TRGV4
CATWDGSRDRGKKLF,TGTGCCACCTGGGACGGTTCTAGGGATAGGGGTAAGAAACTCTTT,.,TRGJ1/TRGJ2,TRGV3
CALWVLHTTGWFKIF,TGTGCCTTGTGGGTGCTACATACCACTGGTTGGTTCAAGATATTT,few,TRGJP1,TRGV9
CALWESALNYYKKLF,TGTGCCTTGTGGGAAAGTGCTCTGAATTATTATAAGAAACTCTTT,.,TRGJ1/TRGJ2,TRGV9
CATWDVAYYKKLF,TGTGCCACCTGGGACGTCGCTTATTATAAGAAACTCTTT,.,TRGJ1/TRGJ2,TRGV3
CALWEVRRGVYYKKLF,TGTGCCTTGTGGGAGGTCCGCAGAGGGGTTTATTATAAGAAACTCTTT,once,TRGJ1/TRGJ2,TRGV9
CALWEPPQELGKKIKVF,TGTGCCTTGTGGGAGCCGCCTCAAGAGTTGGGCAAAAAAATCAAGGTATTT,large,TRGJP,TRGV9
CATWDGQCPYYKKLF,TGTGCCACCTGGGACGGGCAATGCCCTTATTATAAGAAACTCTTT,few,TRGJ1/TRGJ2,TRGV2
CAWAYYKKLF,TGTGCCTGGGCTTATTATAAGAAACTCTTT,few,TRGJ1/TRGJ2,TRGV9
CATWDGFYYKKLF,TGTGCCACCTGGGATGGGTTTTATTATAAGAAACTCTTT,.,TRGJ1/TRGJ2,TRGV4
CATWDRHGNYYKKLF,TGTGCCACCTGGGACAGGCACGGGAATTATTATAAGAAACTCTTT,.,TRGJ1/TRGJ2,TRGV3
CATWDRRGPAWIKTF,TGTGCCACCTGGGACAGGCGGGGACCCGCTTGGATCAAGACGTTT,.,TRGJP2,TRGV3
CATWDEENYKKLF,TGTGCCACCTGGGACGAAGAGAATTATAAGAAACTCTTT,medium-sized,TRGJ1/TRGJ2,TRGV3
CALWEPALKQELGKKIKVF,TGTGCCTTGTGGGAGCCCGCTTTGAAACAAGAGTTGGGCAAAAAAATCAAGGTATTT,few,TRGJP,TRGV9
CATWVLRSDWIKTF,TGTGCCACCTGGGTCTTGCGTAGTGATTGGATCAAGACGTTT,few,TRGJP2,TRGV3
CALWDTLYYYKKLF,TGTGCCTTGTGGGACACCCTCTATTATTATAAGAAACTCTTT,.,TRGJ1/TRGJ2,TRGV9
CATWDGRTYYKKLF,TGTGCCACCTGGGATGGTAGGACTTATTATAAGAAACTCTTT,.,TRGJ1/TRGJ2,TRGV4
CATWDGPFYKKLF,TGTGCCACCTGGGACGGGCCCTTTTATAAGAAACTCTTT,few,TRGJ1/TRGJ2,TRGV2